Below are 12 T cell receptor beta chains sequenced from a single sample in a study of T cell repertoires in cytomegalovirus infection. TCRdb re-derived calls from the reads in MiXCR, one entry per CDR3 protein. The sample shows some 600,000 distinct CDR3 sequences, more than 20% of them seen only once. The sequencing input was CD8+ T cells from PBMCs. These receptors were taken from a human donor in good health (CMV status not recorded). Some clones in this sample may be carry-over from other donors' samples.

In regard to this clonotype: One base away lies a much larger clone, so this may be a sequencing read error. The V and J genes are TRBV7-6 and TRBJ1-5; D not certain. Germline V lookup: CDR1 SGHVS, CDR2 FNYEAQ. This CDR3 is 12 amino acids long. The CDR3 reads CVSSDQNQPQHF. The CDR3 nucleotides are TGTGTCAGCAGCGATCAAAATCAGCCCCAGCATTTT.

This clonotype was detected only a few times. The chain recombines TRBV6-1 with TRBJ2-4; 7 bases are shared with TRBD1. CDR1 is MNHNS, CDR2 SASEGT, per germline. The CDR3 loop spans 13 amino acids. The J segment lost 8 bases and the V segment lost 5 bases, leaving 6 bases of the junction unmatched. CDR3 bases: TGTGCCAGCAGTAAGACCGGGACAGACATTCAGTACTTC. The encoded protein is CASSKTGTDIQYF.

This clonotype appeared a few times. The V and J genes are TRBV7-9 and TRBJ1-3; D not resolved. The germline CDR1 and CDR2 sequences are SEHNR and FQNEAQ (reference sequence). Trimming removed 5 bases at V and 0 bases at J, with 11 bases between. The CDR3 sequence is 15 residues long. The CDR3 protein is CASSRTEFSGNTIYF. The DNA for the CDR3 is TGTGCCAGCAGCCGGACGGAATTCTCTGGAAACACCATATATTTT.

This clonotype has ten or more counts. The chain carries TRBV7-8 and TRBJ2-3, with 8 bases identical to TRBD2. The CDR3 covers 14 residues. Germline CDR1 reads SGHVS; CDR2 reads FQNEAQ. With 8 bases clipped from V and 2 bases from J, the junction kept 6 bases outside the gene matches. The CDR3 region has the DNA TGTGCCAGCCCCGGGGGGGGCACCACAGATACGCAGTATTTT. The encoded protein is CASPGGGTTDTQYF.

This clonotype has a handful of counts. V and J are TRBV10-3 and TRBJ2-3; the match to TRBD2 covers 11 bases. V trimming: 4 bases; J trimming: 0 bases; junction bases outside the gene matches: 0. The CDR3 runs to 15 residues. In germline, CDR1 is ENHRY, CDR2 SYGVKD. CDR3 amino acids: CAISGTSGSTDTQYF. The DNA of the CDR3 is TGTGCCATCAGTGGGACTAGCGGGAGCACAGATACGCAGTATTTT.

This clonotype showed up many times. The V and J genes are TRBV7-2 and TRBJ1-1; the match to TRBD1 covers 9 bases. After removal of 3 bases from V and 0 bases from J, the junction contained 5 bases not matched to a gene. CDR3 length equals 16 residues. The germline CDR1 and CDR2 sequences are SGHTA and FQGNSA. This CDR3 reads CASSFPGQGMNTEAFF. The DNA of the CDR3 is TGTGCCAGCAGCTTCCCGGGACAGGGTATGAACACTGAAGCTTTCTTT.

The chain employs TRBV19 and TRBJ2-7; tentative D call: TRBD1 (5 bases). V lost 3 bases, J lost 5 bases, and 8 bases lay in between. The CDR3 runs to 12 residues. The V gene's germline CDR1 is LNHDA and CDR2 SQIVND (reference sequence). For the CDR3, the DNA is TGTGCCAGTAGTATGGGGCTCGACGAGCAGTACTTC. Its translation: CASSMGLDEQYF.

This clonotype was counted between two and nine times. The chain employs TRBV11-2 and TRBJ2-1; 8 bases are shared with TRBD2. The CDR3 is made up of 17 amino acids. V lost 0 bases and J lost 2; bases outside the gene matches: 6. Germline CDR1 and CDR2: SGHAT and FQNNGV. CDR3 loop: CASSLDLSGGTYNEQFF. For the CDR3, the DNA is TGTGCCAGCAGCTTAGATCTAAGCGGGGGAACCTACAATGAGCAGTTCTTC.

The chain joins TRBV19 to TRBJ1-5, with 9 nucleotides matching TRBD1. With V trimmed by 6 bases and J by 3 bases, 9 bases remained unmatched. The CDR3 runs to 16 residues. Germline CDR1 LNHDA, CDR2 SQIVND (reference sequence). CDR3 region: CASRSRDRVPNQPQHF. CDR3 nucleotides: TGTGCCAGTAGATCCCGGGACAGGGTACCCAATCAGCCCCAGCATTTT.

In its sample, this clonotype was seen a few times. The CDR3 coding sequence is TGTGCCAGCAGTTTAACGGTCACGAACACTGAAGCTTTCTTT. This translates into CASSLTVTNTEAFF. The V gene is TRBV28, the J gene TRBJ1-1; D remains ambiguous. There are 14 residues in the CDR3. The germline gives CDR1 MDHEN, CDR2 SYDVKM. V lost 2 bases to trimming and J lost 1 base, with 8 bases between them.

This clonotype was seen only a few times. The genes are TRBV10-3 and TRBJ2-7; D possibly corresponds to TRBD2 (6 bases). Germline assignment: CDR1 ENHRY and CDR2 SYGVKD. The CDR3 is 14 amino acids. Trimming removed 1 base at V and 0 bases at J, with 7 bases between. CDR3 amino acids: CAISEWGDSYEQYV. The CDR3 region has the DNA TGTGCCATCAGTGAGTGGGGGGACTCCTACGAGCAGTACGTC.

In its sample, this clonotype was seen a few times. The rearrangement joins TRBV29-1 to TRBJ2-7; D gene unclear. V was trimmed by 4 bases and J by 1 base, leaving 11 bases between them. Germline values: CDR1 SQVTM, CDR2 ANQGSEA. The CDR3 has 13 amino acids. CDR3 loop: CSVVSGISYEQYF. CDR3 nucleotides: TGCAGCGTTGTCAGTGGGATTTCCTACGAGCAGTACTTC.